This T cell receptor (beta chain) was found in a study of CXCR3-negative and CXCR3-positive naive CD8 T cells. Turning to the study itself: Libraries each contributed about 1.5 +/- 0.3 million TRB reads, for roughly 140 million in total. Overall study results and limits: Memory CD8+ cells showed much lower diversity, while both naive subsets displayed comparably high diversity.

The CDR3 covers 13 residues. Germline assignment: CDR1 SGHRS and CDR2 YFSETQ. cDNA libraries for TRB were generated by 5' RACE incorporating UMI labels. Using the 5' RACE reads, TCRdb records one entry per CDR3 protein without DNA. Its clone listing holds 35,000 to 45,000 distinct CDR3 sequences. Concerning this clonotype itself: Antigen: not known.

The TCR originated in a human donor in good health. Some clones in this sample may be carry-over from other donors' samples. The chain joins TRBV5-1 to TRBJ2-1. Sample: naive CXCR3- CD8+ T cells from blood. The subset: CD45RO-CCR7+CD27+CD95- naive CD8+ T cells lacking CXCR3 (TNR3-). This chain's CDR3 is CASRDSSYNEQFF.